A single sample gave rise to the 27 T cell receptor beta chains below, sequenced in a study of Ad26.COV2.S vaccination and SARS-CoV-2 variants. The treatment: some 19 received Ad26.COV2.S at low or high dose, single or two shots; a few received placebo; per-sample allocation not given. Material that was analyzed had been drawn on day 63 after the first vaccine or placebo injection. Using immunoSEQ multiplex PCR, the repertoire was profiled, and TCRdb retains in-frame clones only, with some absent. The sample holds about 460,000 clones; about nine tenths are singletons and the top ten take more than 1.5%. The material was peripheral blood, obtained in a trial of Ad26.COV2.S vaccine versus placebo. The origin of the receptors is a person between 18 and 65 years old who received the Ad26.COV2.S COVID-19 vaccine or a placebo.

This chain connects TRBV19 to TRBJ1-5; D may be TRBD1 (5 bases). Trimming removed 6 bases at V and 11 bases at J, with 20 bases between. The germline V gene encodes CDR1 LNHDA and CDR2 SQIVND (reference sequence). The CDR3 contains 14 residues. Here the CDR3 DNA reads TGTGCCAGTAGCCAAGGGGATCCCCCGGGGGCCCAGCATTTT. Its translation: CASSQGDPPGAQHF.

This sequence joins TRBV6-5 and TRBJ2-5; D is unresolved. Between the trimmed V and J ends, which lost 2 bases and 5 bases, there was a span of 12 bases. This CDR3 spans 14 amino acids. From germline, CDR1 is MNHEY and CDR2 SVGAGI. The CDR3 region has the DNA TGTGCCAGCAGTTACCGGCTAGACTGGGAGACCCAGTACTTC. Its protein is CASSYRLDWETQYF.

The chain links TRBV5-4 to TRBJ1-1, with unresolved D. This CDR3 comprises 13 residues. The V end lost 4 bases, the J end lost 5 bases, and 12 bases lay between the germline ends. Germline V gene sequence: CDR1 SGHNT, CDR2 YYREEE (reference sequence). The chain's CDR3 is CASSARRGTEAFF. CDR3 in DNA: TGTGCCAGCAGCGCCAGACGAGGTACTGAAGCTTTCTTT.

This clone occurred once. CDR3 residues: CASSVASAGTQYF. CDR3 sequence (DNA): TGTGCCAGCAGCGTAGCGTCAGCGGGAACCCAGTACTTC. The V and J genes are TRBV9 and TRBJ2-5, with 7 bases lining up with TRBD2. The CDR3 covers 13 residues. Looked up from germline, CDR1 is SGDLS and CDR2 is YYNGEE. The ends lost 0 bases at V and 8 bases at J; junction bases unmatched: 4.

The chain carries TRBV28 and TRBJ1-1, with a possible D match to TRBD1 (5 bases). CDR1 MDHEN and CDR2 SYDVKM come from the germline V gene. V was clipped by 5 bases and J by 3 bases, with 16 bases between them. This CDR3 is 15 amino acids long. The CDR3 loop reads CASSLPSWGHTEAFF. CDR3 coding DNA: TGTGCCAGCAGTCTCCCCTCCTGGGGACACACTGAAGCTTTCTTT.

The chain recombines TRBV5-1 with TRBJ1-2; 10 bases fit TRBD1. The length of the CDR3 is 15 residues. Losses at the gene ends were 4 bases for V and 5 bases for J; bases not matched to a gene: 8. Germline CDR1 is SGHRS and CDR2 is YFSETQ. The CDR3 DNA reads TGCGCCAGCAGCCCTGGGACAGGGGTTAGTTATGGCTACACCTTC. The encoded protein is CASSPGTGVSYGYTF.

This sequence joins TRBV1 and TRBJ2-7; the tabulated D call, TRBD1, remains unverified against the DNA. TRBV1 counts as a pseudogene. The CDR3 spans 16 residues. The CDR3 sequence is CTSSEPLQGDSYEQYF. The CDR3 coding sequence is TGCACCAGCAGCGAACCTCTTCAGGGGGACTCCTACGAGCAGTACTTC.

V is TRBV5-1 and J is TRBJ2-6; D uncertain. Germline V lookup: CDR1 SGHRS, CDR2 YFSETQ. Trimming shortened V by 5 bases and J by 0 bases, and 6 bases separated the two germline ends. The CDR3 length is 14 residues. This chain's CDR3 is CASSDGSGANVLTF. DNA for the CDR3: TGCGCCAGCAGTGATGGCTCTGGGGCCAACGTCCTGACTTTC.

The genes are TRBV15 and TRBJ1-6; D gene uncertain. V dropped 1 base and J dropped 9 bases, with 10 bases sitting between them. Germline-derived CDR1 and CDR2 are LNHNV and YYDKDF (reference sequence). The CDR3 is 14 residues long. This chain's CDR3 is CATSRAGVGSPLHF. The CDR3 DNA is TGTGCCACCAGCAGAGCAGGAGTGGGTTCACCCCTCCACTTT.

Only one count was recorded for this clone. J is TRBJ2-1 and V is TRBV28, with 8 nucleotides matching TRBD2. CDR1 and CDR2 (germline): MDHEN, SYDVKM. Losses at the gene ends were 6 bases for V and 6 bases for J; bases not matched to a gene: 7. This CDR3 is built from 14 residues. CDR3 loop: CASRAGLDPNEQFF. The CDR3 DNA reads as TGTGCCAGCAGGGCGGGACTAGACCCCAATGAGCAGTTCTTC.

The chain combines TRBV5-1 with TRBJ1-1; TRBD1 is a possible D gene (5 bases). CDR3 length: 14 residues. In germline, CDR1 is SGHRS, CDR2 YFSETQ. Trimming cost V 0 bases and J 13 bases, with 19 bases left between them. The CDR3 nucleotides read TGCGCCAGCAGCTTGGAAGTTGGGACGCCTAAGGGTTTCTTT. The encoded protein is CASSLEVGTPKGFF.

V usage is TRBV11-2 and J usage is TRBJ2-2; possible D gene TRBD1, 5 bases. Germline V gives CDR1 SGHAT, CDR2 FQNNGV. This CDR3 is built from 13 residues. V lost 2 bases to trimming and J lost 5 bases, with 6 bases between them. CDR3 residues: CASSLRGTGELFF. CDR3 DNA sequence: TGTGCCAGCAGCTTAAGGGGAACCGGGGAGCTGTTTTTT.

The chain couples TRBV5-4 to TRBJ1-2, with D possibly TRBD1 on 5 matching bases. CDR3 length: 15 residues. CDR1 is SGHNT and CDR2 is YYREEE in the germline V gene (reference sequence). The V end was cut by 3 bases, the J end by 2 bases, with 14 bases between. The CDR3 DNA follows: TGTGCCAGCAGCTCGATGGGACGGTCGAACTATGGCTACACCTTC. The encoded protein is CASSSMGRSNYGYTF.

V and J are TRBV20-1 and TRBJ2-1; TRBD2 matches 11 bases. V lost 3 bases to trimming and J lost 6 bases; unmatched junction nucleotides: 10. The CDR3 is 16 residues long. Germline CDR1 reads DFQATT; CDR2 reads SNEGSKA (reference sequence). The CDR3 spells CSASGSGGALSNEQFF. DNA of the CDR3: TGCAGTGCTAGTGGTAGCGGGGGGGCATTGAGCAATGAGCAGTTCTTC.

This clone was counted a single time. The V gene is TRBV25-1, the J gene TRBJ2-7, with unresolved D. This CDR3 region has 11 residues. From germline, CDR1 is MGHDK and CDR2 SYGVNS. V lost 5 bases, J lost 3 bases, and 5 bases lay in between. This CDR3 is CASSRVYEQYF. CDR3 bases: TGTGCCAGCAGTAGAGTCTACGAGCAGTACTTC.

This rearrangement joins TRBV4-1 to TRBJ2-6, with D perhaps TRBD2 (6 bases). CDR3 length equals 15 residues. Germline V gene data show CDR1 as MGHRA and CDR2 as YSYEKL. Trimming shortened V by 6 bases and J by 0 bases, and 9 bases separated the two germline ends. The CDR3 loop reads CASRGRFSGANVLTF. The CDR3 DNA is TGCGCCAGCAGGGGGAGGTTCTCTGGGGCCAACGTCCTGACTTTC.

The V gene is TRBV28, the J gene TRBJ2-2; D is possibly TRBD1 (6 bases). V lost 8 bases and J lost 0, with 13 bases in between. This CDR3 contains 15 residues. Germline assignment: CDR1 MDHEN and CDR2 SYDVKM. The CDR3: CASRGHGSNTGELFF. The CDR3 nucleotides read TGTGCCAGCCGGGGACATGGGTCGAACACCGGGGAGCTGTTTTTT.

This sequence joins TRBV6-1 and TRBJ2-4; perhaps TRBD1 as D (5 bases). This CDR3 is 18 amino acids long. V lost 4 bases, J lost 1 base, and 20 bases lay in between. Germline CDR1 is MNHNS and CDR2 is SASEGT. CDR3 sequence (DNA): TGTGCCAGCAGTGTAGAAGGAAAAGGGGCGGTGGCCAAAAACATTCAGTACTTC. Translation: CASSVEGKGAVAKNIQYF.

V usage is TRBV10-2 and J usage is TRBJ2-7; weak D call: TRBD1 (5 bases). V was clipped by 0 bases and J by 2 bases, with 8 bases between them. The CDR3 is 14 amino acids. The germline gives CDR1 WSHSY, CDR2 SAAADI. This CDR3 is CASSESYRPYEQYF. CDR3 sequence (DNA): TGCGCCAGCAGTGAGTCCTACAGGCCCTACGAGCAGTACTTC.

The chain combines TRBV14 with TRBJ1-2; tentatively, D is TRBD1 (6 bases). Germline V lookup: CDR1 SGHDN, CDR2 FVKESK. V was pared by 6 bases and J by 1 base, with 9 bases between. This CDR3 spans 13 amino acids. In DNA form, the CDR3 reads TGTGCCAGCAGACAGGGCCTTAACTATGGCTACACCTTC. Translation: CASRQGLNYGYTF.

Only one count was recorded for this clone. The rearrangement joins TRBV29-1 to TRBJ2-2; 8 bases map to TRBD2. From germline, CDR1 is SQVTM and CDR2 ANQGSEA. CDR3 length equals 16 residues. J gave up 7 bases and V 1 base, and 11 bases lay outside the gene matches. CDR3 loop: CSVEVLAGGTIGELFF. Here the CDR3 DNA reads TGCAGCGTTGAAGTGCTAGCGGGCGGTACGATCGGGGAGCTGTTTTTT.

This chain links TRBV10-1 with TRBJ1-1; D is unclear. The CDR3 contains 13 residues. CDR1 and CDR2 from the germline V gene are WNHNN and SYGVQD (reference sequence). Trimming took 1 base from V and 1 from J, leaving 4 bases between them. CDR3 in amino acids: CASSEYPNTEAFF. CDR3 nucleotides: TGCGCCAGCAGTGAGTATCCGAACACTGAAGCTTTCTTT.

This chain joins TRBV4-2 and TRBJ2-7; D unresolved. CDR3 length equals 14 residues. The germline V gene has CDR1 LGHNA and CDR2 YNFKEQ. Trimming removed 3 bases from V and 0 bases from J, with 9 bases in between. The CDR3 spells CASSHGRSSYEQYF. CDR3 nucleotides: TGTGCCAGCAGCCATGGACGAAGCTCCTACGAGCAGTACTTC.

The gene calls are TRBV30 and TRBJ2-3; weak D call: TRBD2 (6 bases). Trimming pared 5 bases from V and 0 bases from J, leaving 9 bases between. CDR1 and CDR2 (germline): GTSNPN, SVGIG (reference sequence). This CDR3 contains 13 residues. The CDR3 is CAWGGESTDTQYF. CDR3 DNA: TGTGCCTGGGGCGGGGAAAGCACAGATACGCAGTATTTT.

V and J are TRBV9 and TRBJ2-1; D gene ambiguous. The CDR3 covers 16 residues. V was shortened by 0 bases and J by 3 bases, with 13 bases between the two germline ends. Looked up from germline, CDR1 is SGDLS and CDR2 is YYNGEE. The CDR3 DNA reads as TGTGCCAGCAGCGTAGAAAACTCGCTCTACTACAATGAGCAGTTCTTC. As protein: CASSVENSLYYNEQFF.

The V call is TRBV3-1 (or the pseudogene TRBV3-2), the J call TRBJ2-2; 13 positions agree with TRBD2. There are 17 residues in the CDR3. Trimming took 5 bases from V and 8 from J; bases not matched to a gene: 11. CDR1 LGHDT and CDR2 YNNKEL come from the germline V gene (reference sequence). The CDR3: CASSYERTSGREGELFF. The CDR3 nucleotides are TGTGCCAGCAGCTACGAGCGGACTAGCGGGAGAGAGGGGGAGCTGTTTTTT.

The V gene is TRBV6-5, the J gene TRBJ1-3; D unresolved. The CDR3 has 13 amino acids. With 0 bases removed from V and 4 bases from J, the gap between germline ends came to 4 bases. In germline, CDR1 is MNHEY, CDR2 SVGAGI. This CDR3 reads CASSYSEGNTIYF. CDR3 DNA sequence: TGTGCCAGCAGTTACTCAGAGGGAAACACCATATATTTT.